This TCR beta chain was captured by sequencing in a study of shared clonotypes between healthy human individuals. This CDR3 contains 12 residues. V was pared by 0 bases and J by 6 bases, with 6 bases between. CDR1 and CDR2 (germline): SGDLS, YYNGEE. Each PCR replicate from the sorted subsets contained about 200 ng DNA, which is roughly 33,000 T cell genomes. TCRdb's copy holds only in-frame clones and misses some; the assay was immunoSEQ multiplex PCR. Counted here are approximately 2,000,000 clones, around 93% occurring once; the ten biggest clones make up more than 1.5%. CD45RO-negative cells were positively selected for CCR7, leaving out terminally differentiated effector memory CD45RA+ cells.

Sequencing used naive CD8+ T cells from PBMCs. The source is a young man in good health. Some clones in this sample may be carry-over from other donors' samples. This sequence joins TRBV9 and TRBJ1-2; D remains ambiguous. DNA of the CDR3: TGTGCCAGCAGCGTAGATAGCAATGGCTACACCTTC. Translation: CASSVDSNGYTF.